Listed here are 26 T cell receptor beta chains from one sample, sequenced in a study of blood T cell repertoires in COVID-19. The method was immunoSEQ multiplex PCR; TCRdb's version includes in-frame clones alone and lacks a portion of them. This sample has approximately 33,000 clones; roughly 86% occur once, and the top ten carry roughly 7.9%. Source material: peripheral blood. The source is a man in his sixties with COVID-19, enrolled during active disease.

The V call is TRBV10-2, the J call TRBJ1-2, with 7 bases aligning to TRBD1. The CDR3 totals 14 residues. Germline V gene lookup returns CDR1 WSHSY and CDR2 SAAADI. V lost 5 bases, J lost 0 bases, and 3 bases stayed unmatched. DNA of the CDR3: TGCGCCAGCAGTCCAGGGGGATCTAACTATGGCTACACCTTC. This sequence encodes CASSPGGSNYGYTF.

This chain joins TRBV5-1 and TRBJ2-7; 9 bases are shared with TRBD1. The V segment lost 0 bases and the J segment 3 bases; nucleotides outside the gene matches: 7. CDR3 length equals 16 residues. Germline loops: CDR1 SGHRS, CDR2 YFSETQ. The CDR3 here is CASSLASGTGSYEQYF. CDR3 coding DNA: TGCGCCAGCAGCTTGGCTTCCGGGACAGGGAGCTACGAGCAGTACTTC.

The gene calls are TRBV19 and TRBJ1-3; 7 bases fit TRBD1. This CDR3 has 16 residues. Germline-derived CDR1 and CDR2 are LNHDA and SQIVND (reference sequence). The V gene end was trimmed by 5 bases and the J gene end by 2 bases; junction bases not matched to a gene: 9. In nucleotides, the CDR3 is TGTGCCAGTAGTGCCCGCCACAGGGGCCCTGGAAACACCATATATTTT. It is translated as CASSARHRGPGNTIYF.

This chain uses TRBV11-2 with TRBJ2-5; 11 nucleotides align to TRBD1. The CDR3 runs to 14 residues. Germline V gives CDR1 SGHAT, CDR2 FQNNGV. Unmatched junction bases numbered 4, after V lost 5 bases and J lost 5 bases. The DNA for the CDR3 is TGTGCCAGCAGCCACGGGACAGGGGGTGAGACCCAGTACTTC. This encodes CASSHGTGGETQYF.

This clone was counted once. This rearrangement joins TRBV30 to TRBJ1-5; D possibly corresponds to TRBD1 (6 bases). This CDR3 has 15 residues. V lost 2 bases to trimming and J lost 2 bases, with 13 bases between them. Germline loops: CDR1 GTSNPN, CDR2 SVGIG (reference sequence). The CDR3 bases are TGTGCCTGGAGTCAGAGAAGACAGGGCAATCAGCCCCAGCATTTT. This codes for CAWSQRRQGNQPQHF.

The V gene is TRBV13, the J gene TRBJ2-5, with D maybe TRBD2 (6 bases). CDR1 is PRHDT and CDR2 is FYEKMQ in the germline V gene (reference sequence). V shed 2 bases and J shed 4 bases, with 23 bases lying between them. CDR3 size: 18 residues. The CDR3 loop is CASSLRGSGPRGRETQYF. In DNA, the CDR3 is TGTGCCAGCAGCTTAAGGGGTAGCGGCCCCCGGGGGAGAGAGACCCAGTACTTC.

V is TRBV28 and J is TRBJ2-7, with 8 nucleotides matching TRBD1. V was clipped by 6 bases and J by 2 bases; unmatched bases: 3. From germline, CDR1 is MDHEN and CDR2 SYDVKM. The CDR3 loop spans 13 amino acids. Here the CDR3 reads CASSRTGTYEQYF. The CDR3 coding sequence is TGTGCCAGCAGCCGGACAGGGACCTACGAGCAGTACTTC.

The chain carries TRBV5-1 and TRBJ1-5, with 9 bases identical to TRBD1. Germline values: CDR1 SGHRS, CDR2 YFSETQ. CDR3 length equals 15 residues. The V gene end was trimmed by 1 base and the J gene end by 4 bases; junction bases not matched to a gene: 3. CDR3 residues: CASSLSGQGNQPQHF. The CDR3 bases are TGCGCCAGCAGCTTGTCCGGACAGGGGAATCAGCCCCAGCATTTT.

The chain joins TRBV9 to TRBJ2-1, with 15 positions matching TRBD2. This CDR3 is built from 18 residues. CDR1 is SGDLS and CDR2 is YYNGEE in the germline V gene. V dropped 4 bases and J dropped 9; count of bases not matched to a gene: 14. The CDR3 reads CASSQHPGLAGGKGEQFF. CDR3 bases: TGTGCCAGCAGCCAACACCCGGGACTAGCGGGAGGTAAAGGTGAGCAGTTCTTC.

V and J are TRBV12-5 and TRBJ2-7; TRBD2 matches at 12 bases. Trimming removed 6 bases from V and 1 base from J; junction bases left unmatched: 4. This CDR3 region has 15 residues. The germline gives CDR1 LGHNT, CDR2 FRNRAP. CDR3 residues: CASGATSGGSYEQYF. The CDR3 DNA is TGTGCTAGTGGAGCCACTAGCGGGGGGTCCTACGAGCAGTACTTC. Full variable domain (rest looked up from reference TRBV12-5 and TRBJ2-7): DARVTQTPRHKVTEMGQEVTMRCQPILGHNTVFWYRQTMMQGLELLAYFRNRAPLDDSGMPKDRFSAEMPDATLATLKIQPSEPRDSAVYFCASGATSGGSYEQYFGPGTRLTVT.

The rearrangement links TRBV4-3 to TRBJ2-2, with 15 bases matching TRBD2. CDR3 length: 18 residues. J gave up 6 bases and V 0 bases, and 5 bases lay outside the gene matches. The V gene's germline CDR1 is LGHNA and CDR2 YSLEER. CDR3 sequence (DNA): TGCGCCAGCAGCCAAGAGGGACTAGCGGGAGGAACGGCCGGGGAGCTGTTTTTT. Encoded protein: CASSQEGLAGGTAGELFF.

The chain employs TRBV30 and TRBJ1-6, with D perhaps TRBD1 (5 bases). V gave up 2 bases and J gave up 7 bases, with 21 bases separating them. There are 17 residues in the CDR3. Per germline, CDR1 GTSNPN and CDR2 SVGIG (reference sequence). The chain's CDR3 is CAWSRTMTRGLNSPLHF. CDR3 bases: TGTGCCTGGAGTAGGACGATGACGCGGGGACTAAATTCACCCCTCCACTTT. Complete variable domain (other parts from reference TRBV30 and TRBJ1-6): SQTIHQWPATLVQPVGSPLSLECTVEGTSNPNLYWYRQAAGRGLQLLFYSVGIGQISSEVPQNLSASRPQDRQFILSSKKLLLSDSGFYLCAWSRTMTRGLNSPLHFGNGTRLTVT.

The genes are TRBV28 and TRBJ2-7; tentative D call: TRBD2 (6 bases). The CDR3 length is 14 residues. Trimming shortened V by 6 bases and J by 7 bases, and 19 bases separated the two germline ends. Germline V CDR1 and CDR2: MDHEN, SYDVKM. The CDR3 DNA follows: TGTGCCAGCAGGAACCGGGCCGTTGCGGGGGAGCAGTACTTC. This codes for CASRNRAVAGEQYF.

V usage is TRBV28 and J usage is TRBJ1-3; possible D gene TRBD1, 5 bases. Germline CDR1 MDHEN, CDR2 SYDVKM. The CDR3 is 14 residues long. Trimming left V 6 bases short and J 5 bases short, with 14 bases between. Written as DNA, the CDR3 is TGTGCCAGCAGCCCAGGGAACACAAGAAACACCATATATTTT. It specifies CASSPGNTRNTIYF.

The gene calls are TRBV6-5 and TRBJ2-3; 14 positions match TRBD2. The CDR3 length is 16 residues. Trimming cost V 4 bases and J 2 bases; bases outside gene matches: 2. Germline V gene data show CDR1 as MNHEY and CDR2 as SVGAGI. Written as DNA, the CDR3 is TGTGCCAGCAGTTCGGGACTAGCGGGGGTCACAGATACGCAGTATTTT. Protein sequence: CASSSGLAGVTDTQYF.

The rearrangement links TRBV28 to TRBJ1-2; D may be TRBD1 (6 bases). CDR1 and CDR2 (germline): MDHEN, SYDVKM. The CDR3 runs to 14 residues. V was clipped by 6 bases and J by 1 base, with 12 bases between them. The CDR3 sequence is CASRDQGHNYGYTF. As DNA, the CDR3 is TGTGCCAGCAGAGATCAGGGACATAACTATGGCTACACCTTC.

The gene calls are TRBV6-1 and TRBJ1-1; the match to TRBD1 covers 8 bases. In germline, CDR1 is MNHNS, CDR2 SASEGT. The V segment lost 1 base and the J segment 9 bases; nucleotides outside the gene matches: 13. This CDR3 region has 16 residues. The CDR3 DNA reads TGTGCCAGCAGTGAAGGGACAGGGCTTTCGTATAACCAAGCTTTCTTT. Its protein product is CASSEGTGLSYNQAFF.

This rearrangement joins TRBV18 to TRBJ1-6; D uncertain. There are 14 residues in the CDR3. V lost 3 bases and J lost 3, with 6 bases in between. Germline V gene data show CDR1 as KGHSH and CDR2 as LQKENI. CDR3 nucleotides: TGTGCCAGCTCACCTGTCAGCTATAATTCACCCCTCCACTTT. As protein: CASSPVSYNSPLHF. Based on the CDR3 plus reference TRBV18 and TRBJ1-6, the full variable domain is NAGVMQNPRHLVRRRGQEARLRCSPMKGHSHVYWYRQLPEEGLKFMVYLQKENIIDESGMPKERFSAEFPKEGPSILRIQQVVRGDSAAYFCASSPVSYNSPLHFGNGTRLTVT.

This chain links TRBV10-3 with TRBJ1-1, with TRBD1 matching 9 bases. V lost 0 bases and J lost 7; bases outside the gene matches: 6. From germline, CDR1 is ENHRY and CDR2 SYGVKD. This CDR3 is built from 15 residues. The CDR3 DNA sequence: TGTGCCATCAGTGAGTCCCTAACGACAGGGGGTGAAGCTTTCTTT. This sequence encodes CAISESLTTGGEAFF.

The chain joins TRBV29-1 to TRBJ2-7, with 7 bases identical to TRBD1. Germline V gene sequence: CDR1 SQVTM, CDR2 ANQGSEA. The CDR3 is made up of 15 amino acids. The trim removed 1 base at V and 1 base at J, leaving 7 bases unmatched. The CDR3, as DNA: TGCAGCGTTGAAGCAGGGGGATTTGGTTCCTACGAGCAGTACTTC. This codes for CSVEAGGFGSYEQYF.

The rearrangement uses TRBV28 and TRBJ1-1; possibly TRBD1 for D (6 bases). The CDR3 spans 15 residues. Germline V lookup: CDR1 MDHEN, CDR2 SYDVKM. The V and J ends lost 5 bases and 1 base respectively, with 14 bases between them. This CDR3 reads CASSRGQTWNTEAFF. CDR3 coding DNA: TGTGCCAGCAGTCGAGGACAGACTTGGAACACTGAAGCTTTCTTT.

Points on this clone: The same CDR3 is also encoded by other DNA sequences in this sample. The chain joins TRBV27 to TRBJ1-2, with D possibly matching TRBD1 (5 bases). CDR1 and CDR2 (germline): MNHEY, SMNVEV (reference sequence). This CDR3 is built from 14 residues. V was cut by 6 bases and J by 4 bases, with 15 bases left in between. The CDR3 sequence: CASSPRGEGYGYTF. CDR3 bases: TGTGCCAGCAGCCCTCGGGGGGAGGGCTATGGCTACACCTTC.

In its sample, this clone was seen once. The chain couples TRBV14 to TRBJ1-6, with 12 bases identical to TRBD1. Looked up from germline, CDR1 is SGHDN and CDR2 is FVKESK. This CDR3 has 18 residues. Germline trimming cut 1 base from V and 10 bases from J; bases unmatched to any gene: 11. CDR3: CASSQAPGQGARGSPLHF. The CDR3 nucleotides read TGTGCCAGCAGCCAAGCGCCGGGACAGGGGGCGAGGGGATCACCCCTCCACTTT.

The chain links TRBV4-1 to TRBJ1-4; D call uncertain. The CDR3 loop spans 17 amino acids. Trimming took off 4 bases at V and 4 bases at J, with 19 bases between the two ends. Germline lookup yields CDR1 MGHRA and CDR2 YSYEKL. The CDR3: CASSRVRVGEYNEKLFF. In nucleotides, the CDR3 is TGCGCCAGCAGCCGAGTGAGGGTGGGAGAATATAATGAAAAACTGTTTTTT.

This clone is a singleton in its sample. This chain uses TRBV4-2 with TRBJ2-7; TRBD1 matches 7 bases. Germline assignment: CDR1 LGHNA and CDR2 YNFKEQ. The CDR3 contains 16 residues. The V gene end was trimmed by 1 base and the J gene end by 0 bases; junction bases not matched to a gene: 6. CDR3 coding DNA: TGTGCCAGCAGCCAAGCGGGCGGACAGGCCTCCTACGAGCAGTACTTC. It yields the protein CASSQAGGQASYEQYF.

V usage is TRBV6-5 and J usage is TRBJ2-7, with TRBD1 as a possible D gene (5 bases). The CDR3 is 12 residues long. V was pared by 6 bases and J by 3 bases, with 9 bases between. Looked up from germline, CDR1 is MNHEY and CDR2 is SVGAGI. CDR3 in amino acids: CASSRQGYEQYF. CDR3 coding DNA: TGTGCCAGCAGCCGCCAGGGCTACGAGCAGTACTTC.